This is a list of T cell receptor beta chains from one sample in a study of cytomegalovirus exposure and HLA in healthy donors. Assay used: immunoSEQ multiplex PCR; TCRdb lists only in-frame clones, some missing. The sample records around 63,000 clones, about 82% being singletons. The sample taken for sequencing was PBMCs. These receptors originate from a woman in her twenties or thirties in good health and CMV-seronegative. Both conserved end residues are part of each CDR3. D genes are given only for firm matches. For some rows the clone size is stated as once, few or many, or as a class when expanded; others skip it.

v_gene,d_gene,j_gene,abundance,CDR3aa,CDR3nt
TRBV19,-,TRBJ1-1,-,CASSIIRGVNTEAFF,TGTGCCAGTAGTATAATCCGGGGGGTGAACACTGAAGCTTTCTTT
TRBV29-1,TRBD1,TRBJ2-3,-,CSVEGGGLGTDTQYF,TGCAGCGTTGAAGGAGGGGGCTTAGGAACAGATACGCAGTATTTT
TRBV29-1,TRBD1,TRBJ1-2,-,CSVGRTGNYGYTF,TGCAGCGTTGGTAGGACAGGAAACTATGGCTACACCTTC
TRBV9,-,TRBJ1-3,-,CASSVGEGEGHSGNTIYF,TGTGCCAGCAGCGTAGGAGAAGGAGAGGGCCACTCTGGAAACACCATATATTTT
TRBV18,TRBD2,TRBJ2-3,-,CASSPLSRGGSTDTQYF,TGTGCCAGCTCACCATTGTCGCGGGGGGGAAGCACAGATACGCAGTATTTT
TRBV18,-,TRBJ1-3,-,CASSPTVVRSSGNTIYF,TGTGCCAGCTCACCCACTGTGGTTCGATCATCTGGAAACACCATATATTTT
TRBV28,TRBD1,TRBJ2-3,-,CASRGQIFTDTQYF,TGTGCCAGCAGGGGACAGATCTTCACAGATACGCAGTATTTT
TRBV28,-,TRBJ1-5,-,CASRSSLSNQPQHF,TGTGCCAGCAGGAGTTCCCTGAGCAATCAGCCCCAGCATTTT
TRBV11-3,TRBD1,TRBJ2-7,once,CASSKGQGVSYEQYF,TGTGCCAGCAGCAAGGGACAGGGGGTCTCCTACGAGCAGTACTTC
TRBV19,TRBD1,TRBJ2-1,-,CASSLTGLNEQFF,TGTGCCAGTAGTCTGACAGGGTTGAATGAGCAGTTCTTC
TRBV6-5,-,TRBJ1-1,-,CASSRHRDTEAFF,TGTGCCAGCAGCCGACACAGAGACACTGAAGCTTTCTTT
TRBV5-1,TRBD1,TRBJ1-2,-,CASSIGQGDYGYTF,TGCGCCAGCAGCATTGGACAGGGGGACTATGGCTACACCTTC
TRBV5-6,TRBD2,TRBJ2-1,-,CASCWGGSYNEQFF,TGTGCCAGCTGCTGGGGGGGGTCCTACAATGAGCAGTTCTTC
TRBV6-6,TRBD1,TRBJ1-1,-,CASSPGQHRAFF,TGTGCCAGCAGCCCGGGACAGCACAGAGCTTTCTTT
TRBV28,TRBD1,TRBJ1-4,once,CASSRGQLNEKLFF,TGTGCCAGCAGCCGGGGACAGCTTAATGAAAAACTGTTTTTT
TRBV13,-,TRBJ2-3,-,CASSFPFRDTQYF,TGTGCCAGCAGCTTTCCCTTCCGAGATACGCAGTATTTT
TRBV9,-,TRBJ2-1,-,CASSAAEQGGILNEQFF,TGTGCCAGCAGCGCAGCTGAACAGGGAGGGATTCTCAATGAGCAGTTCTTC
TRBV4-2,TRBD1,TRBJ1-1,-,CASSQLTGGNTEAFF,TGTGCCAGCAGCCAATTGACAGGGGGCAACACTGAAGCTTTCTTT
TRBV28,-,TRBJ1-4,-,CASGPPNNEKLFF,TGTGCCAGCGGGCCACCCAATAATGAAAAACTGTTTTTT
TRBV20-1,-,TRBJ2-7,-,CSARQSYEQYF,TGCAGTGCTCGACAGTCCTACGAGCAGTACTTC
TRBV10-3,TRBD1,TRBJ1-2,-,CAISTGGDYGYTF,TGTGCCATCAGCACAGGGGGTGACTATGGCTACACCTTC
TRBV28,TRBD1,TRBJ2-3,-,CASSFSGTGVGGTDTQYF,TGTGCCAGCAGTTTTTCCGGGACAGGGGTGGGGGGCACAGATACGCAGTATTTT
TRBV27,-,TRBJ1-1,-,CATSKQENTEAFF,TGTGCCACCAGTAAACAGGAGAACACTGAAGCTTTCTTT
TRBV6-5,TRBD2,TRBJ2-7,few,CAATSGDEQYF,TGTGCCGCCACGAGCGGGGACGAGCAGTACTTC
TRBV1,-,TRBJ2-2,-,CTSSQEGTSTTGELFF,TGCACCAGCAGCCAAGAGGGAACTAGCACTACCGGGGAGCTGTTTTTT
TRBV4-2,-,TRBJ2-2,-,CASSQVQGGGELFF,TGTGCCAGCAGCCAGGTACAGGGCGGCGGGGAGCTGTTTTTT
TRBV5-8,-,TRBJ1-1,once,CASDREIGIEAFF,TGTGCCAGCGACAGAGAGATCGGAATTGAAGCTTTCTTT
TRBV28,TRBD1,TRBJ2-7,-,CASSATGTGAYEQYF,TGTGCCAGCAGTGCGACCGGGACAGGGGCCTACGAGCAGTACTTC
TRBV6-1,TRBD2,TRBJ2-7,-,CASRLAASYEQYF,TGTGCCAGCAGACTAGCGGCCTCCTACGAGCAGTACTTC
TRBV9,TRBD2,TRBJ2-3,few,CASSAGTSGGLDTQYF,TGTGCCAGCAGCGCTGGGACTAGCGGGGGTTTAGATACGCAGTATTTT
TRBV2,-,TRBJ2-2,-,CASGAPPTGELFF,TGTGCCAGCGGGGCCCCCCCGACCGGGGAGCTGTTTTTT
TRBV5-4,TRBD1,TRBJ2-5,-,CASILTGEETQYF,TGTGCCAGCATTTTAACAGGGGAAGAGACCCAGTACTTC
TRBV4-3,-,TRBJ2-7,-,CASSPSVAYEQYF,TGCGCCAGCAGTCCCAGCGTCGCCTACGAGCAGTACTTC
TRBV2,-,TRBJ2-2,-,CASSVRTAVGELFF,TGTGCCAGCAGTGTCCGGACAGCGGTCGGGGAGCTGTTTTTT
TRBV6-1,TRBD2,TRBJ2-3,-,CASSGLAGDTDTQYF,TGTGCCAGCAGTGGGCTAGCGGGGGACACAGATACGCAGTATTTT
TRBV28,-,TRBJ1-6,-,CASTSGGMDSPLHF,TGTGCCAGCACGAGCGGGGGCATGGATTCACCCCTCCACTTT
TRBV5-6,-,TRBJ1-1,-,CASSLARVGTEAFF,TGTGCCAGCAGCTTGGCCCGGGTTGGCACTGAAGCTTTCTTT
TRBV27,TRBD1,TRBJ1-5,-,CASSLRQGNQPQHF,TGTGCCAGCAGTTTGCGACAGGGGAATCAGCCCCAGCATTTT
TRBV19,TRBD1,TRBJ2-7,-,CASSMRTGYYEQYF,TGTGCCAGTAGTATGAGGACAGGGTACTACGAGCAGTACTTC
TRBV19,TRBD2,TRBJ2-3,few,CASSIKAGFTDTQYF,TGTGCCAGTAGTATCAAAGCGGGGTTTACAGATACGCAGTATTTT
TRBV4-1,-,TRBJ1-5,few,CASSQEVTGDQPQHF,TGCGCCAGCAGCCAAGAGGTAACGGGGGATCAGCCCCAGCATTTT
TRBV27,TRBD1,TRBJ2-7,-,CASSSGQGTREQYF,TGTGCCAGCAGTTCGGGACAGGGGACGAGGGAGCAGTACTTC
TRBV28,TRBD1,TRBJ2-7,-,CASSLFGQGGNEQYF,TGTGCCAGCAGTTTATTCGGACAGGGGGGGAACGAGCAGTACTTC
TRBV12-5,TRBD1,TRBJ2-7,-,CASGTGTGTHEQYF,TGTGCTAGTGGTACCGGGACAGGGACGCACGAGCAGTACTTC
TRBV5-1,-,TRBJ1-3,-,CASSVSGTRGNTIYF,TGCGCCAGCAGCGTGTCCGGTACGCGAGGAAACACCATATATTTT
TRBV4-3,-,TRBJ2-5,few,CASSQDMRETQYF,TGCGCCAGCAGCCAAGATATGAGAGAGACCCAGTACTTC
TRBV5-5,-,TRBJ1-1,-,CASSLEGVRTEAFF,TGTGCCAGCAGCTTGGAAGGGGTTAGGACTGAAGCTTTCTTT
TRBV9,TRBD2,TRBJ2-7,-,CASSPQTSSEQYF,TGTGCCAGCAGCCCCCAGACTAGCTCCGAGCAGTACTTC